This T cell receptor (beta chain) was profiled in a study of blood T cell repertoires in COVID-19. The CDR3 has 17 amino acids. Authors' analysis steps: Quantification of nucleated cells was approximated via reference gene primer amplification. Clones were read by immunoSEQ multiplex PCR, and TCRdb kept only the in-frame ones, dropping some. The V and J calls and the clone size are those of that table, but D and trimming were determined from the DNA. This table holds a few hundred thousand clones, 86% found once. This receptor was identified in a woman in her 30s with active or convalescent COVID-19. The V gene is TRBV12-1, the J gene TRBJ2-2; the table calls TRBD2, which could not be checked here. TRBV12-1 is termed a pseudogene. Material: peripheral blood. CDR3 residues: CASSLPGCNRNTGELFF. CDR3 DNA: TGTGCCAGCAGCTTACCCGGTTGCAACCGGAACACCGGGGAGCTGTTTTTT.